The clone carrying this TCR beta chain was counted between two and nine times. Each TCR beta library was made by quantitative 5'-RACE that incorporated molecular barcodes. TCRdb reanalysed the 5' RACE reads using MiXCR and keeps one entry per CDR3 protein. The sample shows a few hundred thousand distinct CDR3 sequences, about 10% of them seen only once. This specimen belongs to a study of CD8 T cells in ankylosing spondylitis. Germline loops: CDR1 KGHDR, CDR2 SFDVKD. Trimming took off 1 base at V and 7 bases at J, with 16 bases between the two ends. This CDR3 is 16 amino acids long. Sequenced input: blood, either unsorted or a sorted T cell fraction (not recorded which). V gene TRBV24-1 combines with J gene TRBJ2-1, with a weak D call TRBD1 (6 bases). The origin of this receptor is a male donor with ankylosing spondylitis or in good health (not recorded which). The CDR3 region has the DNA TGTGCCACCAGTGATTTCGAGTCCAGGGGTAATAATGAGCAGTTCTTC. It specifies CATSDFESRGNNEQFF.